This entry is about one TCR beta chain. No antigen is known for it. Through a sample-barcoded 5' primer and a J-beta primer mix, a second PCR was run for about 6 to 12 cycles. TCRdb re-analysed the 5' RACE reads in MiXCR, keeping a single row per CDR3 protein. Among approximately 830,000 distinct CDR3 sequences listed, 60% to 80% were seen once. This record belongs to a study of blood T cells in healthy people across ages. The study's findings and limits: Estimates based on one million T cells were treated as lower bounds.

CDR1 is SGDLS, CDR2 YYNGEE, per germline. CDR3 length equals 16 residues. J lost 4 bases, V lost 5 bases, and 14 bases had no gene match. The specimen was blood. The TCR sequence derives from a young man in good health. The rearrangement links TRBV9 to TRBJ2-7, with TRBD2 matching 8 bases. CDR3 sequence reads: CASRARIGGAGYEQYF. The DNA of the CDR3 is TGTGCCAGCAGGGCGCGTATCGGGGGGGCGGGTTACGAGCAGTACTTC.